The clone carrying this T cell receptor beta chain was found once. Antigen unknown. The protocol was immunoSEQ multiplex PCR, while the TCRdb copy is restricted to in-frame clones and leaves out a portion. The sample consists of approximately 74,000 clones, under 80% of them appearing once. This sample stems from a study of vaccination effects on CD4 cells after COVID-19. Looking at the study overall: Sampling occurred a median 72 days post second dose, range 14 to 241.

CDR1 is LNHDA and CDR2 is SQIVND in the germline V gene (reference sequence). The CDR3 consists of 14 residues. J was trimmed by 2 bases and V by 9 bases; bases with no gene match: 6. The ViraFEST assay expanded antigen-specific CD4+ T cells with viral peptide pools before sequencing. Culture proceeded for 9 to 11 days, and CD4+ T cells were then isolated. Each person got two doses of an mRNA SARS-CoV-2 vaccine, BNT162b2 or mRNA-1273. Cultures of fewer than 2.5 million PBMC per well contained approximately 10 IU/ml IL-2 plus 10 ug/ml peptides. Half-medium exchanges with IL-2 medium took place on days 3 and 7. Study-level findings and limits: Within healthy vaccinees, only 1 of 255 vaccine-induced clones displayed cross-reactivity with common cold coronaviruses.

This chain joins TRBV19 and TRBJ2-3, with 9 bases matching TRBD1. The source is a human donor who received a COVID-19 vaccine. Here the sequenced sample was CD4+ T cells from PBMCs cultured with HCoV-OC43 spike peptides, taken after COVID-19 vaccination. Subset given: HCoV-OC43 spike overlapping peptide pool stimulation. The CDR3 loop is CASKDRGDTDTQYF. The CDR3, as DNA: TGTGCCAGCAAGGACAGGGGAGACACAGATACGCAGTATTTT.